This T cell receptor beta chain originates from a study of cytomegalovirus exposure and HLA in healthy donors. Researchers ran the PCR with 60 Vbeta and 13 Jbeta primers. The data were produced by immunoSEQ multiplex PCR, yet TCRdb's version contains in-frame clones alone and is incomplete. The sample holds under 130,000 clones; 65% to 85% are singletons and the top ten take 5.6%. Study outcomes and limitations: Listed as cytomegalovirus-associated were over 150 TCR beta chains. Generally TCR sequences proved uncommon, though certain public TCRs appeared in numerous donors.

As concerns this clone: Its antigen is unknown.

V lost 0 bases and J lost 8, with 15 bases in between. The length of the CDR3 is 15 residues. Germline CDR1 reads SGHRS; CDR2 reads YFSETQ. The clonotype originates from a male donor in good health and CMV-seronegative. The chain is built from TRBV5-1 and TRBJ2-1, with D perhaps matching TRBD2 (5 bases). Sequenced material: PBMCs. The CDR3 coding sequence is TGCGCCAGCAGCTTGGTGGCCGCCGGGATCGATGAGCAGTTCTTC. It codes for CASSLVAAGIDEQFF.